Described below is a single T cell receptor beta chain sequence and its context. CDR3 size: 15 residues. V lost 4 bases and J lost 9, with 21 bases in between. In germline, CDR1 is MDHEN, CDR2 SYDVKM. The data originate from a study of cytomegalovirus exposure and HLA in healthy donors. PCR amplification relied on 60 Vbeta primers (plus 13 Jbeta primers). Using immunoSEQ multiplex PCR, the repertoire was profiled, and TCRdb retains in-frame clones only, with some absent. The sample consists of 80,000 to 130,000 clones, more than 65% of them appearing once. J is TRBJ1-1 and V is TRBV28; D might be TRBD1 (6 bases). Source material: PBMCs. The origin of this receptor is a woman between 18 and 29 years old in good health and CMV-seronegative. The CDR3 sequence: CASSSPKRTDPQAFF. CDR3 bases: TGTGCCAGCAGTTCACCGAAAAGGACAGATCCACAAGCTTTCTTT. The full variable domain, with the rest looked up from reference TRBV28 and TRBJ1-1, is DVKVTQSSRYLVKRTGEKVFLECVQDMDHENMFWYRQDPGLGLRLIYFSYDVKMKEKGDIPEGYSVSREKKERFSLILESASTNQTSMYLCASSSPKRTDPQAFFGQGTRLTVV.